Listed below are T cell receptor beta chains from one sample, sequenced in a study of radiotherapy plus CTLA-4 blockade in lung cancer. The protocol was immunoSEQ multiplex PCR, while the TCRdb copy is restricted to in-frame clones and leaves out a portion. The sample lists roughly 54,000 clones, 84% occurring once. Specimen: peripheral blood, collected from a patient treated with radiotherapy plus ipilimumab. Receptor source: a human donor with non-small cell lung cancer whose response to radiotherapy plus ipilimumab could not be evaluated. Both conserved end residues are part of each CDR3. A D gene is named only where the DNA matches it firmly. A clone size is listed for some rows: how often the clone was seen (once, few, many), or a class if it is expanded.

size	D	J	V	CDR3	DNA
.	TRBD1	TRBJ2-1	TRBV28	CASSPGTGAYNEQFF	TGTGCCAGCAGTCCTGGGACAGGCGCCTACAATGAGCAGTTCTTC
.	TRBD2	TRBJ2-3	TRBV28	CASSFSLAGDTDTQYF	TGTGCCAGCAGCTTTTCGCTAGCGGGAGACACAGATACGCAGTATTTT
.	TRBD2	TRBJ2-7	TRBV7-2	CASSPLAGVYEQYF	TGTGCCAGCAGCCCTCTAGCGGGAGTCTACGAGCAGTACTTC
.	TRBD1	TRBJ1-1	TRBV28	CASADRAYTEAFF	TGTGCCAGCGCGGACAGGGCCTACACTGAAGCTTTCTTT
.	TRBD1	TRBJ2-3	TRBV11-2	CASSSGTVNMYTQYF	TGTGCCAGCAGCTCCGGGACAGTTAATATGTATACGCAGTATTTT
.	.	TRBJ1-3	TRBV28	CASSPGDVQGPGNTIYF	TGTGCCAGCAGTCCCGGGGATGTACAGGGCCCTGGAAACACCATATATTTT
.	TRBD2	TRBJ2-3	TRBV9	CASSFGLADTDTQYF	TGTGCCAGCAGCTTCGGACTAGCGGACACAGATACGCAGTATTTT
.	.	TRBJ2-5	TRBV20-1	CSAGHQETQYF	TGCAGCGCGGGACACCAAGAGACCCAGTACTTC
.	.	TRBJ2-1	TRBV5-5	CASSLVVKTNEQFF	TGTGCCAGCAGCTTGGTTGTGAAAACTAATGAGCAGTTCTTC
.	.	TRBJ2-4	TRBV9	CASSETGRDIQYF	TGTGCCAGCAGCGAGACAGGTCGGGACATTCAGTACTTC
.	TRBD2	TRBJ2-1	TRBV11-3	CASSLGSSGSHEQFF	TGTGCCAGCAGCTTAGGTAGTAGCGGGAGCCATGAGCAGTTCTTC
once	.	TRBJ2-7	TRBV6-6	CASTRTGGTYEQYF	TGTGCCAGCACCCGGACTGGCGGAACCTACGAGCAGTACTTC
.	.	TRBJ1-4	TRBV15	CATSREWQGKEKLFF	TGTGCCACCAGCAGAGAGTGGCAGGGAAAGGAAAAACTGTTTTTT
once	.	TRBJ1-5	TRBV6-5	CASSLMVARSNQPQHF	TGTGCCAGCAGTTTGATGGTGGCCAGGAGCAATCAGCCCCAGCATTTT
.	TRBD1	TRBJ1-2	TRBV6-5	CASRKTGASNYGYTF	TGTGCCAGCAGGAAGACAGGGGCGTCGAACTATGGCTACACCTTC
.	.	TRBJ2-1	TRBV29-1	CSARQVGNEQFF	TGCAGCGCCAGACAGGTCGGGAATGAGCAGTTCTTC
.	.	TRBJ1-1	TRBV7-3	CASSNQGYTEAFF	TGTGCCAGCAGCAATCAGGGGTACACTGAAGCTTTCTTT
once	.	TRBJ2-7	TRBV28	CASSFTEYEQYF	TGTGCCAGCAGTTTCACGGAGTACGAGCAGTACTTC
.	TRBD2	TRBJ2-3	TRBV28	CASTSLTSLGTSGPDTQYF	TGTGCCAGCACCTCCCTTACCTCTCTTGGGACTAGCGGGCCAGATACGCAGTATTTT
once	.	TRBJ2-7	TRBV28	CASSLNSGGLLVGTYEQYF	TGTGCCAGCAGTTTGAATTCCGGGGGGCTGCTCGTTGGGACCTACGAGCAGTACTTC
.	TRBD2	TRBJ2-2	TRBV7-2	CASSLHRGGPQAGELFF	TGTGCCAGCAGCTTACACCGCGGGGGACCCCAGGCCGGGGAGCTGTTTTTT
.	TRBD1	TRBJ2-7	TRBV30	CAWRRTGVLGEQYF	TGTGCCTGGAGAAGAACAGGGGTCCTGGGCGAGCAGTACTTC
.	TRBD1	TRBJ2-5	TRBV4-1	CASSHEGQGPETQYF	TGCGCCAGCAGCCACGAAGGACAGGGGCCAGAGACCCAGTACTTC
.	.	TRBJ1-2	TRBV19	CASNGAGYTF	TGTGCCAGTAACGGAGCCGGCTACACCTTC
.	TRBD1	TRBJ1-1	TRBV18	CASSRSQGAGNTEAFF	TGTGCCAGCTCACGGTCACAGGGGGCGGGAAACACTGAAGCTTTCTTT
.	TRBD2	TRBJ2-7	TRBV28	CASSLGLAGGYEQYF	TGTGCCAGCAGTTTAGGTCTAGCGGGAGGTTACGAGCAGTACTTC
.	TRBD2	TRBJ2-1	TRBV4-3	CASSQDSGGRAGDEQFF	TGCGCCAGCAGCCAAGACAGCGGCGGGAGGGCCGGTGATGAGCAGTTCTTC
few	TRBD1	TRBJ2-1	TRBV7-3	CASSLFPTGAGEQFF	TGTGCCAGCAGCTTATTTCCTACAGGGGCCGGTGAGCAGTTCTTC
.	TRBD2	TRBJ2-1	TRBV19	CASSPGLAGSYNEQFF	TGTGCCAGTAGTCCGGGACTAGCGGGATCCTACAATGAGCAGTTCTTC
.	.	TRBJ1-1	TRBV5-6	CASNPRGENTEAFF	TGTGCCAGCAACCCTAGGGGCGAGAACACTGAAGCTTTCTTT
.	.	TRBJ2-1	TRBV5-1	CASSLVGGAYNEQFF	TGCGCCAGCAGCTTGGTTGGGGGCGCCTACAATGAGCAGTTCTTC
.	TRBD2	TRBJ2-3	TRBV7-2	CASSASVQRGPDTQYF	TGTGCCAGCAGCGCTAGTGTCCAGCGGGGCCCGGATACGCAGTATTTT
once	.	TRBJ1-3	TRBV28	CASRDWGPGARNTIYF	TGTGCCAGCAGGGATTGGGGTCCAGGGGCGAGGAACACCATATATTTT
.	.	TRBJ1-2	TRBV4-3	CASSQGIRGNYGYTF	TGCGCCAGCAGCCAAGGAATCCGGGGTAACTATGGCTACACCTTC
.	.	TRBJ2-7	TRBV29-1	CSVTGTLPYEQYF	TGCAGCGTCACCGGGACACTCCCCTACGAGCAGTACTTC
.	.	TRBJ1-1	TRBV2	CASSERTEAFF	TGTGCCAGCAGTGAGAGGACTGAAGCTTTCTTT
.	.	TRBJ2-5	TRBV7-2	CASSLDRETQYF	TGTGCCAGCAGCTTAGACCGGGAGACCCAGTACTTC
.	TRBD2	TRBJ2-1	TRBV6-5	CASSSGRFNNEQFF	TGTGCCAGCAGTAGCGGGAGGTTCAACAATGAGCAGTTCTTC
.	.	TRBJ2-7	TRBV29-1	CSVGGSDSSYEQYF	TGCAGCGTTGGAGGGTCGGACAGCTCCTACGAGCAGTACTTC
few	.	TRBJ1-2	TRBV27	CASSLGGYSYGYTF	TGTGCCAGCAGTTTAGGGGGGTACTCCTATGGCTACACCTTC
.	.	TRBJ1-1	TRBV28	CASHQSGLGNTEAFF	TGTGCCAGTCATCAATCAGGGTTGGGGAACACTGAAGCTTTCTTT
.	.	TRBJ2-1	TRBV28	CASSFRAEILNEQFF	TGTGCCAGCAGTTTCCGAGCGGAAATCCTAAATGAGCAGTTCTTC
.	TRBD1	TRBJ2-3	TRBV5-4	CASSLWQGADTQYF	TGTGCCAGCAGCTTGTGGCAGGGGGCAGATACGCAGTATTTT
.	TRBD2	TRBJ2-7	TRBV27	CASSLSWVRAGPTYEQYF	TGTGCCAGCAGTTTATCGTGGGTTCGAGCGGGACCCACCTACGAGCAGTACTTC
.	TRBD1	TRBJ2-5	TRBV6-6	CATTTTGGSETQYF	TGTGCCACAACGACTACAGGGGGCTCGGAGACCCAGTACTTC
once	.	TRBJ2-7	TRBV28	CASRQYYEQYF	TGTGCCAGCAGACAATACTACGAGCAGTACTTC
.	.	TRBJ2-7	TRBV7-2	CASSLSGAGYEQYF	TGTGCCAGCAGCTTATCTGGGGCCGGCTACGAGCAGTACTTC
.	.	TRBJ2-2	TRBV7-9	CASKSKGVANTGELFF	TGTGCCAGCAAATCTAAAGGAGTCGCGAACACCGGGGAGCTGTTTTTT
.	.	TRBJ2-3	TRBV25-1	CASSEFLSFGSTDTQYF	TGTGCCAGCAGTGAATTTCTATCTTTCGGGAGCACAGATACGCAGTATTTT
.	.	TRBJ2-2	TRBV19	CASRTGTTNTGELFF	TGTGCCAGTAGGACCGGGACAACGAACACCGGGGAGCTGTTTTTT
.	TRBD2	TRBJ2-1	TRBV5-1	CASSLGLAGGDSYNEQFF	TGCGCCAGCAGCTTGGGACTAGCGGGAGGCGACTCCTACAATGAGCAGTTCTTC
.	TRBD1	TRBJ1-1	TRBV28	CASSPPTGMNTEAFF	TGTGCCAGCAGTCCTCCGACAGGGATGAACACTGAAGCTTTCTTT
.	.	TRBJ2-3	TRBV7-8	CASSLLPGITDTQYF	TGTGCCAGCAGCCTACTCCCGGGAATCACAGATACGCAGTATTTT
.	TRBD1	TRBJ1-6	TRBV27	CASSQQGALGSPLHF	TGTGCCAGCAGCCAACAGGGGGCGCTGGGGTCACCCCTCCACTTT
.	.	TRBJ1-2	TRBV11-2	CASSSGAGYGYTF	TGTGCCAGCAGCTCAGGGGCCGGCTATGGCTACACCTTC
once	.	TRBJ2-7	TRBV11-2	CASSLTPGGGQYF	TGTGCCAGCAGCTTAACCCCGGGCGGAGGTCAGTACTTC
once	TRBD1	TRBJ2-7	TRBV28	CASTPGQGFSYEQYF	TGTGCCAGCACCCCGGGACAGGGTTTCTCCTACGAGCAGTACTTC
.	TRBD1	TRBJ2-3	TRBV5-1	CASSADRDPDTQYF	TGCGCCAGCAGCGCGGACAGGGATCCAGATACGCAGTATTTT
.	TRBD2	TRBJ2-1	TRBV11-2	CASSSRAGGPLQFF	TGTGCCAGCAGCTCTCGAGCGGGAGGGCCCTTGCAGTTCTTC
.	.	TRBJ2-3	TRBV7-2	CASSSHTDTQYF	TGTGCCAGCAGCTCCCACACCGATACGCAGTATTTT